The 31 T cell receptor beta chains below were found in one sample sequenced in a study of shared clonotypes between healthy human individuals. Clones were read by immunoSEQ multiplex PCR, and TCRdb kept only the in-frame ones, dropping some. Counted here are over a million clones, about 77% occurring once; the ten biggest clones make up around 1.5%. The sample consisted of memory CD4+ T cells sorted from blood. The subset denotes: CD45RA-negative fraction. These receptors came from a man aged 18 to 29 in good health.

This clone was counted a single time. This sequence joins TRBV2 and TRBJ2-5; 8 bases align to TRBD2. V was clipped by 1 base and J by 13 bases; unmatched bases: 11. CDR3 length: 14 residues. Germline V gene sequence: CDR1 SNHLY, CDR2 FYNNEI. DNA for the CDR3: TGTGCCAGCAGTGAAGGGACTAGCCTTTTGTTTTGGTACTTC. Residues: CASSEGTSLLFWYF.

The V and J genes are TRBV7-3 and TRBJ2-1; D possibly corresponds to TRBD1 (6 bases). The CDR3 consists of 15 residues. Trimming removed 1 base at V and 10 bases at J, with 17 bases between. The germline gives CDR1 SGHTA, CDR2 FQGTGA. CDR3: CASSLMSQGTGEQFF. For the CDR3, the DNA is TGTGCCAGCAGCTTAATGTCGCAGGGGACGGGAGAGCAGTTCTTC.

This chain joins TRBV10-3 and TRBJ2-3; D possibly corresponds to TRBD2 (6 bases). Germline V lookup: CDR1 ENHRY, CDR2 SYGVKD. CDR3 size: 15 residues. V was clipped by 2 bases and J by 6 bases, with 15 bases between them. The CDR3 region is CAISEGGIRGDTQYF. In DNA, the CDR3 is TGTGCCATCAGTGAGGGGGGGATTCGAGGGGATACGCAGTATTTT.

Only a few counts were recorded for this clone. The J gene is TRBJ2-1, the V gene TRBV15; TRBD1 might be the D (5 bases). The CDR3 spans 17 residues. Per the germline V gene, CDR1 is LNHNV and CDR2 is YYDKDF (reference sequence). The V and J ends lost 0 bases and 1 base respectively, with 13 bases between them. The CDR3 loop reads CATSREGHPESYNEQFF. The CDR3 coding sequence is TGTGCCACCAGCAGAGAAGGACACCCCGAGTCCTACAATGAGCAGTTCTTC.

The chain couples TRBV30 to TRBJ2-4, with D unclear. Germline CDR1 GTSNPN, CDR2 SVGIG (reference sequence). The length of the CDR3 is 11 residues. V was pared by 2 bases and J by 16 bases, with 15 bases between. The CDR3 reads CAWSRDQRAYF. CDR3 DNA: TGTGCCTGGAGTAGAGACCAAAGAGCCTACTTC.

DNA for the CDR3: TGCGCCAGCAGCCAAGGTCAGGGGATAGATACGCAGTATTTT. It yields the protein CASSQGQGIDTQYF. This rearrangement joins TRBV4-3 to TRBJ2-3; a possible D gene is TRBD1 (6 bases). The CDR3 totals 14 residues. Germline assignment: CDR1 LGHNA and CDR2 YSLEER. V gave up 1 base and J gave up 5 bases, with 10 bases separating them.

The rearrangement joins TRBV6-5 to TRBJ1-2, with D maybe TRBD1 (6 bases). Germline V gene sequence: CDR1 MNHEY, CDR2 SVGAGI. V gave up 5 bases and J gave up 1 base, with 14 bases separating them. The CDR3 runs 15 residues. CDR3 sequence reads: CASSRGGDRNYGYTF. The CDR3 bases are TGTGCCAGCAGTCGAGGGGGGGATCGTAACTATGGCTACACCTTC.

CDR3 amino acids: CASSFRGNEQFF. In DNA, the CDR3 is TGTGCCAGCAGCTTCAGGGGGAATGAGCAGTTCTTC. The chain is built from TRBV7-9 and TRBJ2-1; 7 bases are shared with TRBD1. V trimming: 3 bases; J trimming: 7 bases; junction bases outside the gene matches: 0. The CDR3 contains 12 residues. From germline, CDR1 is SEHNR and CDR2 FQNEAQ (reference sequence).

The chain couples TRBV14 to TRBJ2-5; D gene unclear. The CDR3 covers 11 residues. The V gene's germline CDR1 is SGHDN and CDR2 FVKESK. Trimming shortened V by 4 bases and J by 5 bases, and 5 bases separated the two germline ends. CDR3 amino acids: CASSPRETQYF. DNA of the CDR3: TGTGCCAGCAGCCCGAGGGAGACCCAGTACTTC.

CDR3 protein: CASSVDRGLDEQYF. CDR3 bases: TGTGCCAGCAGTGTGGACAGGGGGCTCGACGAGCAGTACTTC. This sequence joins TRBV2 and TRBJ2-7; 11 bases fit TRBD1. The CDR3 runs 14 residues. Looked up from germline, CDR1 is SNHLY and CDR2 is FYNNEI. V gave up 4 bases and J gave up 5 bases; unmatched junction bases: 4.

This clone was counted a few times. The chain links TRBV10-3 to TRBJ1-3; D gene ambiguous. V lost 4 bases and J 1 base, leaving 11 bases between the germline ends. In germline, CDR1 is ENHRY, CDR2 SYGVKD. The CDR3 length is 15 residues. This chain's CDR3 is CAISVSGDSGNTIYF. The CDR3, as DNA: TGTGCCATCAGTGTAAGCGGAGATTCTGGAAACACCATATATTTT.

This clone has only one observation. This chain connects TRBV5-4 to TRBJ1-1; D ambiguous. Trimming took off 0 bases at V and 6 bases at J, with 12 bases between the two ends. Germline CDR1 and CDR2: SGHNT and YYREEE (reference sequence). The CDR3 has 14 residues. Here the CDR3 reads CASSLEREMAEAFF. In nucleotides, the CDR3 is TGTGCCAGCAGCTTGGAGAGGGAGATGGCTGAAGCTTTCTTT.

This sequence joins TRBV2 and TRBJ1-4; D is unresolved. The CDR3 extends over 13 amino acids. The germline V gene encodes CDR1 SNHLY and CDR2 FYNNEI. The V end lost 5 bases, the J end lost 3 bases, and 7 bases lay between the germline ends. The CDR3: CASSFMANEKLFF. The CDR3 nucleotides are TGTGCCAGCAGTTTCATGGCTAATGAAAAACTGTTTTTT.

The chain uses TRBV2 and TRBJ2-1; 16 nucleotides align to TRBD2. The CDR3 is made up of 19 amino acids. Looked up from germline, CDR1 is SNHLY and CDR2 is FYNNEI. V shed 4 bases and J 1 base; nucleotides not matched to a gene: 7. DNA for the CDR3: TGTGCCAGCAGTGCCCCGGGACTAGCGGGAGGGCCTTCCTACAATGAGCAGTTCTTC. This sequence encodes CASSAPGLAGGPSYNEQFF.

J is TRBJ1-3 and V is TRBV11-2, with TRBD1 matching 7 bases. The germline CDR1 and CDR2 sequences are SGHAT and FQNNGV. V lost 5 bases to trimming and J lost 3 bases; unmatched junction nucleotides: 4. The CDR3 runs to 14 residues. The CDR3 DNA is TGTGCCAGCAGCCAGGGGGGTCGTGGAAACACCATATATTTT. Amino acids: CASSQGGRGNTIYF.

The chain employs TRBV28 and TRBJ1-5; 9 positions match TRBD1. CDR3 size: 13 residues. In germline, CDR1 is MDHEN, CDR2 SYDVKM. The J segment lost 9 bases and the V segment lost 3 bases, leaving 3 bases of the junction unmatched. Written as DNA, the CDR3 is TGTGCCAGCAGTTTTGGACAGGGGTTGCCCCAGCATTTT. This encodes CASSFGQGLPQHF.

The chain has TRBV19 and TRBJ2-3; weak D call: TRBD2 (6 bases). The CDR3 covers 15 residues. V was shortened by 4 bases and J by 4 bases, with 15 bases between the two germline ends. Germline V gene sequence: CDR1 LNHDA, CDR2 SQIVND (reference sequence). The CDR3 DNA reads as TGTGCCAGTAGTACACGGGAGCGTCGACCAGATACGCAGTATTTT. It translates to CASSTRERRPDTQYF. Supplemented by reference TRBV19 and TRBJ2-3, the full variable domain reads DGGITQSPKYLFRKEGQNVTLSCEQNLNHDAMYWYRQDPGQGLRLIYYSQIVNDFQKGDIAEGYSVSREKKESFPLTVTSAQKNPTAFYLCASSTRERRPDTQYFGPGTRLTVL.

The gene calls are TRBV30 and TRBJ1-4; a possible D gene is TRBD1 (5 bases). This CDR3 spans 16 amino acids. The ends were cut back, 0 bases at V and 5 bases at J, with 16 bases in the middle. Germline V gives CDR1 GTSNPN, CDR2 SVGIG (reference sequence). The DNA for the CDR3 is TGTGCCTGGAGTGTATTCGGGGGTCGAGAGAATGAAAAACTGTTTTTT. Its translation is CAWSVFGGRENEKLFF.

The chain recombines TRBV27 with TRBJ1-1, with TRBD1 identical over 8 bases. The CDR3 is 16 amino acids. Germline V gene data show CDR1 as MNHEY and CDR2 as SMNVEV (reference sequence). With 0 bases clipped from V and 1 base from J, the junction kept 4 bases outside the gene matches. The CDR3 loop is CASSLSRTGKNTEAFF. For the CDR3, the DNA is TGTGCCAGCAGTTTATCTAGGACAGGGAAGAACACTGAAGCTTTCTTT.

The V gene is TRBV6-6, the J gene TRBJ2-2; 8 nucleotides match TRBD2. With 3 bases clipped from V and 0 bases from J, the junction kept 0 bases outside the gene matches. Germline V CDR1 and CDR2: MNHNY, SVGAGI (reference sequence). CDR3 length equals 15 residues. Here the CDR3 DNA reads TGTGCCAGCAGTTATAGCGGGGCGAACACCGGGGAGCTGTTTTTT. It codes for CASSYSGANTGELFF.

This clone has a handful of counts. The rearrangement uses TRBV15 and TRBJ2-7; 9 positions match TRBD1. The CDR3 consists of 14 residues. Germline CDR1 LNHNV, CDR2 YYDKDF (reference sequence). V lost 2 bases, J lost 3 bases, and 2 bases stayed unmatched. CDR3 sequence (DNA): TGTGCCACCAGCAGACCGGGACAGGGCTACGAGCAGTACTTC. It is translated as CATSRPGQGYEQYF.

The chain joins TRBV2 to TRBJ2-7, with 13 nucleotides matching TRBD2. The germline V gene has CDR1 SNHLY and CDR2 FYNNEI. CDR3 size: 15 residues. The V gene end was trimmed by 6 bases and the J gene end by 2 bases; junction bases not matched to a gene: 4. CDR3 amino acids: CASRGGLAGAYEQYF. The CDR3 DNA reads TGTGCCAGCAGGGGAGGACTAGCGGGAGCCTACGAGCAGTACTTC.

The V gene is TRBV25-1, the J gene TRBJ1-2; 10 nucleotides agree with TRBD1. After removal of 2 bases from V and 6 bases from J, the junction contained 3 bases not matched to a gene. Germline lookup yields CDR1 MGHDK and CDR2 SYGVNS. The CDR3 is 14 amino acids. The CDR3 DNA is TGTGCCAGCAGTGAAAGGACAGGGGGAGATGGCTACACCTTC. Its translation is CASSERTGGDGYTF.

The gene calls are TRBV7-6 and TRBJ2-5, with D possibly being TRBD1 or TRBD2 (5 bases each). The CDR3 length is 14 residues. Germline V gives CDR1 SGHVS, CDR2 FNYEAQ. Between the trimmed V and J ends, which lost 6 bases and 5 bases, there was a span of 16 bases. The CDR3, as DNA: TGTGCCAGCAGTCCTGTCGGGGCAATGGAGACCCAGTACTTC. The encoded protein is CASSPVGAMETQYF.

This chain joins TRBV5-6 and TRBJ2-5, with 7 positions matching TRBD1. The trim removed 4 bases at V and 2 bases at J, leaving 2 bases unmatched. Per germline, CDR1 SGHDT and CDR2 YYEEEE. The CDR3 sequence is 13 residues long. The CDR3 sequence is CASSPTGQETQYF. Written as DNA, the CDR3 is TGTGCCAGCAGCCCGACAGGGCAAGAGACCCAGTACTTC.

The V and J genes are TRBV5-5 and TRBJ2-7, with D unclear. CDR3 length equals 14 residues. Germline loops: CDR1 SGHKS, CDR2 YYEKEE (reference sequence). V was pared by 0 bases and J by 3 bases, with 10 bases between. DNA of the CDR3: TGTGCCAGCAGCTTGGGCGGCAGCATCTACGAGCAGTACTTC. Translating gives CASSLGGSIYEQYF. Looking up the rest from reference TRBV5-5 and TRBJ2-7 gives the full variable domain: DAGVTQSPTHLIKTRGQQVTLRCSPISGHKSVSWYQQVLGQGPQFIFQYYEKEERGRGNFPDRFSARQFPNYSSELNVNALLLGDSALYLCASSLGGSIYEQYFGPGTRLTVT.

Notes on this clone: This likely comes from a read error, as the CDR3 has no conserved phenylalanine or tryptophan at its end. The chain employs TRBV29-1 and TRBJ1-1; D not certain. The ends were cut back, 6 bases at V and 7 bases at J, with 12 bases in the middle. The CDR3 runs to 11 residues. CDR1 is SQVTM, CDR2 ANQGSEA, per germline. The CDR3 sequence is CSVSGVDEAFS. In DNA, the CDR3 is TGCAGCGTGTCCGGGGTGGATGAAGCTTTCTCT.

V usage is TRBV7-2 and J usage is TRBJ1-3; 9 nucleotides match TRBD1. Germline values: CDR1 SGHTA, CDR2 FQGNSA. J lost 1 base, V lost 4 bases, and 2 bases had no gene match. CDR3 length equals 15 residues. CDR3 DNA: TGTGCCAGCAGCTCCGGGACAGGGTCTGGAAACACCATATATTTT. Protein: CASSSGTGSGNTIYF.

A few counts support this clone. The genes are TRBV4-3 and TRBJ2-2; D remains unclear. The CDR3 is 14 residues long. Germline V gene data show CDR1 as LGHNA and CDR2 as YSLEER. V was clipped by 4 bases and J by 5 bases, with 11 bases between them. The CDR3 nucleotides read TGCGCCAGCAGCCGGGATCCTCAAACCGGGGAGCTGTTTTTT. Translated, it gives CASSRDPQTGELFF.

This chain connects TRBV27 to TRBJ2-7, with TRBD2 as a possible D gene (6 bases). CDR3 size: 12 residues. V was trimmed by 8 bases and J by 5 bases, leaving 13 bases between them. The germline CDR1 and CDR2 sequences are MNHEY and SMNVEV (reference sequence). CDR3 amino acids: CASRGWGDEQYF. The DNA for the CDR3 is TGTGCCAGCCGGGGGTGGGGGGACGAGCAGTACTTC.

The chain carries TRBV9 and TRBJ2-5, with D possibly being TRBD1 or TRBD2 (5 bases each). The CDR3 totals 16 residues. Germline CDR1 is SGDLS and CDR2 is YYNGEE. V was trimmed by 4 bases and J by 1 base, leaving 17 bases between them. In nucleotides, the CDR3 is TGTGCCAGCAGCCCTGGGACCCGGACTTCCCAAGAGACCCAGTACTTC. As protein: CASSPGTRTSQETQYF.